This TCR beta chain was obtained from a study of blood T cell repertoires in COVID-19. Data came from immunoSEQ multiplex PCR; TCRdb stores just in-frame clones and leaves some out. The sample shows about 230,000 clones, under 90% of them seen only once. This CDR3 is 14 amino acids long. The V gene end was trimmed by 4 bases and the J gene end by 6 bases; junction bases not matched to a gene: 6. CDR1 is MNHEY and CDR2 is SVGAGI in the germline V gene. This clonotype was obtained from a man between 50 and 59 years old with COVID-19, enrolled during active disease. V gene TRBV6-5 combines with J gene TRBJ1-1, with 9 bases aligning to TRBD1. The specimen was peripheral blood. DNA of the CDR3: TGTGCCAGCAGTTCCGGGACAGGGCTCTCTGAAGCTTTCTTT. As protein: CASSSGTGLSEAFF.